These 20 T cell receptor beta chains were sequenced from one sample in a study of T cell responses to AZD1222 COVID-19 vaccine (dated by TCRdb to 2020 to 2022). Receptor libraries were prepared by the immunoSEQ multiplex PCR assay. The clones in this table, taken by TCRdb from immuneACCESS, are in-frame only. Not every clone is retained; where verified, under half of the shortfall comes from an unresolved V gene, and the cause of the rest is unknown. The table for this sample lists about 92,000 clones; over 80% of them were counted only once. About 7.5% of the sample belongs to the ten largest clones. In the paper's terms, the time point label means: baseline before first vaccination. Sequenced here: peripheral blood, sampled on day 0 of AZD1222 vaccination. The receptors were gathered from an adult in good health.

J is TRBJ1-1 and V is TRBV6-5; D remains unclear. The CDR3 spans 15 residues. V lost 7 bases and J lost 1, with 16 bases in between. Germline loops: CDR1 MNHEY, CDR2 SVGAGI. CDR3 nucleotides: TGTGCCAGCACCACCTCGGAGGGCGGGAACACTGAAGCTTTCTTT. This translates into CASTTSEGGNTEAFF.

V gene TRBV6-5 combines with J gene TRBJ1-5; TRBD1 matches 7 bases. The CDR3 covers 14 residues. Looked up from germline, CDR1 is MNHEY and CDR2 is SVGAGI. With V trimmed by 6 bases and J by 0 bases, 2 bases remained unmatched. CDR3 sequence reads: CASSDRASNQPQHF. In nucleotides, the CDR3 is TGTGCCAGCAGCGACAGGGCTAGCAATCAGCCCCAGCATTTT.

CDR3 in amino acids: CASSVIGAGQYF. The DNA for the CDR3 is TGCGCCAGCAGTGTCATAGGAGCCGGGCAGTACTTC. The chain carries TRBV10-1 and TRBJ2-7; D ambiguous. The germline V gene encodes CDR1 WNHNN and CDR2 SYGVQD (reference sequence). V lost 4 bases to trimming and J lost 9 bases, with 13 bases between them. The CDR3 sequence is 12 residues long.

The J gene is TRBJ1-5, the V gene TRBV6-5; a weak D match, TRBD1 (6 bases). The CDR3 contains 15 residues. Trimming cost V 0 bases and J 5 bases, with 11 bases left between them. Germline-derived CDR1 and CDR2 are MNHEY and SVGAGI. CDR3 region: CASSYSIRGDQPQHF. CDR3 DNA sequence: TGTGCCAGCAGTTACTCGATCAGGGGCGATCAGCCCCAGCATTTT.

The V gene is TRBV6-7, the J gene TRBJ1-2, with a weak D call TRBD1 (6 bases). TRBV6-7 is an ORF, with its function uncertain. The CDR3 contains 13 residues. The V and J ends lost 9 bases and 4 bases respectively, with 15 bases between them. For the CDR3, the DNA is TGTGCCAGTTATCCGGGACAAGGCTATGGCTACACCTTC. Translated, it gives CASYPGQGYGYTF.

Concerning this clone itself: Other DNA sequences from this sample encode an identical CDR3 as well. The chain recombines TRBV7-3 with TRBJ2-3; D is perhaps TRBD1 (5 bases). Germline CDR1 is SGHTA and CDR2 is FQGTGA. This CDR3 is built from 14 residues. Trimming cost V 2 bases and J 1 base, with 7 bases left between them. The DNA of the CDR3 is TGTGCCAGCAGCTTAGGCAGGGGCACAGATACGCAGTATTTT. Its protein product is CASSLGRGTDTQYF.

With respect to this clone: This sequence may be a read error, since a much larger clone differs from it by one base. The rearrangement uses TRBV25-1 and TRBJ1-5; D is undetermined. CDR1 and CDR2 from the germline V gene are MGHDK and SYGVNS. V lost 5 bases and J lost 0, with 2 bases in between. The CDR3 covers 12 residues. CDR3 amino acids: CASSFSNQPQHF. DNA for the CDR3: TGTGCCAGCAGTTTTAGCAATCAGCCCCAGCATTTT.

This rearrangement joins TRBV15 to TRBJ1-3; the D is unclear. V lost 0 bases, J lost 2 bases, and 17 bases lay in between. The CDR3 totals 18 residues. Germline V gene lookup returns CDR1 LNHNV and CDR2 YYDKDF (reference sequence). CDR3 in DNA: TGTGCCACCAGCAGAGATGAGGCCGTGGTTGACGCTGGAAACACCATATATTTT. Residues: CATSRDEAVVDAGNTIYF.

The V call is TRBV5-4, the J call TRBJ2-3; 7 bases line up with TRBD1. The CDR3 runs to 15 residues. The V and J ends lost 4 bases and 2 bases, in that order; junction bases with no gene match: 7. Germline V gene sequence: CDR1 SGHNT, CDR2 YYREEE (reference sequence). The CDR3 DNA reads TGTGCCAGCAGCCACCAGGGGGTGTCCACAGATACGCAGTATTTT. Its protein product is CASSHQGVSTDTQYF.

This chain links TRBV7-8 with TRBJ1-2; possible D gene TRBD1, 6 bases. The CDR3 spans 14 residues. CDR1 and CDR2 from the germline V gene are SGHVS and FQNEAQ. V shed 0 bases and J shed 10 bases, with 15 bases lying between them. CDR3 residues: CASSLAPRRGHYTF. The DNA of the CDR3 is TGTGCCAGCAGCTTAGCTCCGAGGCGGGGGCACTACACCTTC. Supplemented by reference TRBV7-8 and TRBJ1-2, the full variable domain reads GAGVSQSPRYKVAKRGQDVALRCDPISGHVSLFWYQQALGQGPEFLTYFQNEAQLDKSGLPSDRFFAERPEGSVSTLKIQRTQQEDSAVYLCASSLAPRRGHYTFGSGTRLTVV.

V is TRBV14 and J is TRBJ1-1; D gene ambiguous. The CDR3 is 13 residues long. Germline loops: CDR1 SGHDN, CDR2 FVKESK. The V end lost 4 bases, the J end lost 2 bases, and 8 bases lay between the germline ends. The CDR3 coding sequence is TGTGCCAGCAGCCTTCAGTTTAACACTGAAGCTTTCTTT. It encodes CASSLQFNTEAFF.

The V call is TRBV5-4, the J call TRBJ2-1; a weak D match, TRBD1 (6 bases). The V and J ends lost 3 bases and 7 bases respectively, with 11 bases between them. The CDR3 runs 13 residues. Per germline, CDR1 SGHNT and CDR2 YYREEE (reference sequence). The CDR3 reads CASSYRVTNEQFF. The CDR3 region has the DNA TGTGCCAGCAGCTACAGGGTTACGAATGAGCAGTTCTTC.

This clone was detected many times. The rearrangement links TRBV11-3 to TRBJ1-1; D is uncertain. Per the germline V gene, CDR1 is SGHNT and CDR2 is YENEEA. V was trimmed by 5 bases and J by 4 bases, leaving 11 bases between them. This CDR3 has 13 amino acids. DNA of the CDR3: TGTGCCAGCAGCACAGAGATGGGCACTGAAGCTTTCTTT. Its protein product is CASSTEMGTEAFF.

The chain joins TRBV21-1 to TRBJ1-6. TRBV21-1 is termed a pseudogene. This CDR3 contains 16 residues. CDR3 in DNA: TGTGCCAGCAGCAAAGAAGGGAGCTCCTATAATTCACCCCTCCACTTT. Translating gives CASSKEGSSYNSPLHF.

The chain employs TRBV15 and TRBJ1-3; unclear D gene. This CDR3 is 14 amino acids long. Germline V gene data show CDR1 as LNHNV and CDR2 as YYDKDF (reference sequence). Trimming removed 0 bases at V and 4 bases at J, with 7 bases between. The CDR3 DNA follows: TGTGCCACCAGCAGAGATCCGCGAGGAAACACCATATATTTT. Translating it yields CATSRDPRGNTIYF. The full variable domain, rest sourced from reference TRBV15 and TRBJ1-3, is DAMVIQNPRYQVTQFGKPVTLSCSQTLNHNVMYWYQQKSSQAPKLLFHYYDKDFNNEADTPDNFQSRRPNTSFCFLDIRSPGLGDTAMYLCATSRDPRGNTIYFGEGSWLTVV.

This clone showed up just once. The J gene is TRBJ2-5, the V gene TRBV2; D tentatively fits TRBD1 or TRBD2 (6 bases each). The CDR3 spans 18 residues. Between the trimmed V and J ends, which lost 6 bases and 2 bases, there was a span of 25 bases. Germline V gives CDR1 SNHLY, CDR2 FYNNEI. The CDR3 region is CASRTDRNTGVGQETQYF. In nucleotides, the CDR3 is TGTGCCAGCAGGACCGACAGGAACACGGGAGTGGGTCAAGAGACCCAGTACTTC.

This clone was counted a single time. The chain employs TRBV18 and TRBJ2-3; 7 bases line up with TRBD1. CDR3 size: 14 residues. The J segment lost 3 bases and the V segment lost 5 bases, leaving 5 bases of the junction unmatched. Germline V lookup: CDR1 KGHSH, CDR2 LQKENI. CDR3 sequence: CASSLTGVTDTQYF. The CDR3 bases are TGTGCCAGCTCATTAACAGGGGTAACAGATACGCAGTATTTT.

The chain recombines TRBV19 with TRBJ2-3; perhaps TRBD2 as D (6 bases). CDR1 is LNHDA and CDR2 is SQIVND in the germline V gene (reference sequence). This CDR3 spans 12 amino acids. The V gene lost 9 bases and the J gene lost 6 bases, with 13 bases spanning the gap. The CDR3 region is CASGTLGDTQYF. The CDR3 DNA is TGTGCCAGCGGGACTCTTGGGGATACGCAGTATTTT.

This sequence joins TRBV5-1 and TRBJ1-5; D gene unclear. The CDR3 spans 15 residues. V lost 2 bases, J lost 0 bases, and 9 bases lay in between. In germline, CDR1 is SGHRS, CDR2 YFSETQ. CDR3 in DNA: TGCGCCAGCAGCTTAGGAGGGTATAGCAATCAGCCCCAGCATTTT. The encoded protein is CASSLGGYSNQPQHF.

J is TRBJ1-1 and V is TRBV9; D is possibly TRBD1 (6 bases). CDR3 size: 15 residues. Trimming cost V 0 bases and J 1 base, with 10 bases left between them. Germline CDR1 reads SGDLS; CDR2 reads YYNGEE. CDR3 bases: TGTGCCAGCAGCGTAGGAGCGGGACAGAACACTGAAGCTTTCTTT. Translation: CASSVGAGQNTEAFF.